This T cell receptor beta chain was obtained from a study of Graves' ophthalmopathy and Graves' hyperthyroidism. Study at large: Peripheral blood (taken before any treatment) was collected at initial diagnosis. Whole-study results and caveats: Sensitivity of roughly 64% and specificity of less than 75% were achieved by the model that predicted ophthalmopathy progression. Most thyroid-expanded clonotypes exceeding 0.001 frequency were also found in blood.

This clonotype was seen a few times. What it binds is unknown. The CDR3 covers 16 residues. The germline V gene has CDR1 MNHEY and CDR2 SVGEGT. Losses at the gene ends were 6 bases for V and 0 bases for J; bases not matched to a gene: 7. Researchers took RNA transcripts and amplified TCR beta CDR3 regions from them. The workflow started with a first-round RT-PCR run with HTBI primers and then moved on to a second-round multiplex PCR. From the multiplex PCR reads, TCRdb called clonotypes with MiXCR, one entry per CDR3 protein. The sample lists over 500,000 distinct CDR3 sequences, around a fifth seen once, with roughly 6.9% in the top ten.

J is TRBJ2-2 and V is TRBV6-2 or TRBV6-3; 7 bases map to TRBD1. The material sequenced was peripheral blood. This TCR was sampled from a woman in her late teens or twenties with stable Graves' hyperthyroidism. Some clones in this sample may be carry-over from other donors' samples. The CDR3 DNA is TGTGCCAGCAGCCTACAGGGGCCCGCGAACACCGGGGAGCTGTTTTTT. Its protein product is CASSLQGPANTGELFF.